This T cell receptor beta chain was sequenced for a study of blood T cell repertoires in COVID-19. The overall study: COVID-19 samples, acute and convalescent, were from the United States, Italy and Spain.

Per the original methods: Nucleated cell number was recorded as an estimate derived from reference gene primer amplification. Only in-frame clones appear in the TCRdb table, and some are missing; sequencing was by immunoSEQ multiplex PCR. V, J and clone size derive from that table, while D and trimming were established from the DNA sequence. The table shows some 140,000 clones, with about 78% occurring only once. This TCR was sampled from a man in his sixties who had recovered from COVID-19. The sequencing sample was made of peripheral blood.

The CDR3 protein is CASSMAGGDTGELFF. DNA of the CDR3: TGTGCCAGTAGTATGGCAGGGGGTGACACCGGGGAGCTGTTTTTT. J is TRBJ2-2 and V is TRBV19, with 7 positions matching TRBD1. After removal of 3 bases from V and 3 bases from J, the junction contained 4 bases not matched to a gene. CDR1 LNHDA and CDR2 SQIVND come from the germline V gene (reference sequence). CDR3 length: 15 residues.